The subject of this entry is one TCR beta chain. The data were taken from a study of control samples from healthy donors and cancer patients. The method was immunoSEQ multiplex PCR; TCRdb's version includes in-frame clones alone and lacks a portion of them. The table records around 150,000 clones, roughly 95% of them present only once. V lost 4 bases and J 1 base, leaving 17 bases between the germline ends. Germline V CDR1 and CDR2: SGHVS, FNYEAQ. There are 17 residues in the CDR3. Sample: blood. The chain uses TRBV7-6 and TRBJ1-3, with D possibly being TRBD1 (6 bases). This receptor was identified in a woman in her twenties or thirties in good health. The DNA for the CDR3 is TGTGCCAGCAGCTCTTTGCCGGGACAATCGTCTGGAAACACCATATATTTT. This codes for CASSSLPGQSSGNTIYF.